This T cell receptor beta chain originates from a study of blood T cell repertoires in COVID-19. CDR3 size: 15 residues. The V and J ends lost 4 bases and 6 bases, in that order; junction bases with no gene match: 9. Germline CDR1 and CDR2: MNHEY and SMNVEV (reference sequence). The table came from immunoSEQ multiplex PCR; TCRdb's copy has only in-frame clones and leaves some out. This table holds about 200,000 clones, roughly 90% found once. The sequenced sample consisted of PBMCs or T cells enriched from blood (not recorded which). This chain uses TRBV27 with TRBJ1-2; TRBD1 matches 9 bases. This receptor was taken from a woman aged 30 to 39 who had recovered from COVID-19. The CDR3 loop reads CASSSRGQGGNGYTF. The CDR3, as DNA: TGTGCCAGCAGTTCCCGGGGACAGGGTGGGAATGGCTACACCTTC.